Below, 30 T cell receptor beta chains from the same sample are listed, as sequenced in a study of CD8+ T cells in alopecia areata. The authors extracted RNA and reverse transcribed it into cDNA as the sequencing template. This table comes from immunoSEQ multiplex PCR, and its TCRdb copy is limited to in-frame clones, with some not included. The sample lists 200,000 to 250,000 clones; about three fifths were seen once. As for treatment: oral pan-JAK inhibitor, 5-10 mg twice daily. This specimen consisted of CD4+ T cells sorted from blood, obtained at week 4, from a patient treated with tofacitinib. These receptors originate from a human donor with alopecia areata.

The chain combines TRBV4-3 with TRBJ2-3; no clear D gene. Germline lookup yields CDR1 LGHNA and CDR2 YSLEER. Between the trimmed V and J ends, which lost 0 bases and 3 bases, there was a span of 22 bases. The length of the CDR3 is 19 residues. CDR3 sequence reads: CASSQDLGKGGHRTDTQYF. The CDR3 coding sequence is TGCGCCAGCAGCCAAGATCTAGGGAAGGGTGGGCACCGGACAGATACGCAGTATTTT.

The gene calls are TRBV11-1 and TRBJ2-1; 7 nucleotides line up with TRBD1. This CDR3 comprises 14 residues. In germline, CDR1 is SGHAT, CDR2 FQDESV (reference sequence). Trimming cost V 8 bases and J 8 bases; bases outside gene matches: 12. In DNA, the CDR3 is TGTGCCAGCTCCAACAGGGGTTTTAGGGATGAGCAGTTCTTC. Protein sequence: CASSNRGFRDEQFF.

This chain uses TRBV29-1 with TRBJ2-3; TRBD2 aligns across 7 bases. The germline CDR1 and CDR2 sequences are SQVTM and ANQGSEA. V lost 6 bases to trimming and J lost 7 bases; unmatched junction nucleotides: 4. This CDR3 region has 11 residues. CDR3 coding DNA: TGCAGCGTCCACGGGGGGAATACGCAGTATTTT. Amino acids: CSVHGGNTQYF.

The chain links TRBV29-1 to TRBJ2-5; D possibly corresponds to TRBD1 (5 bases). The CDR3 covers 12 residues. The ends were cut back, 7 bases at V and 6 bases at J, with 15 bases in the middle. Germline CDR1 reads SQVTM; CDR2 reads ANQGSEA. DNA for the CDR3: TGCAGCGCTAGGGGCCGTCGGCAGACCCAGTACTTC. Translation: CSARGRRQTQYF.

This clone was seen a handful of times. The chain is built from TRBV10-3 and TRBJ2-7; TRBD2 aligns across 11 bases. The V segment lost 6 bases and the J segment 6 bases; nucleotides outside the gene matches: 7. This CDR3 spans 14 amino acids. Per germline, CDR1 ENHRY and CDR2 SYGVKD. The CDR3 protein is CAISRTSGLIEQYF. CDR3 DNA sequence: TGTGCCATCAGCCGGACTAGCGGGTTGATCGAGCAGTACTTC.

CDR3 region: CATLGPSNQPQHF. DNA for the CDR3: TGTGCCACCTTGGGACCGAGCAATCAGCCCCAGCATTTT. The genes are TRBV27 and TRBJ1-5, with D perhaps matching TRBD1 (5 bases). Looked up from germline, CDR1 is MNHEY and CDR2 is SMNVEV (reference sequence). The germline V and J ends were trimmed by 10 bases and 1 base, with 11 bases remaining between them. CDR3 size: 13 residues.

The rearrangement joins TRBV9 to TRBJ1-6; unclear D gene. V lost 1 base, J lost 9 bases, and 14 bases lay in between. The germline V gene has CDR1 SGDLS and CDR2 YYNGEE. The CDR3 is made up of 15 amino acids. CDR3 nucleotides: TGTGCCAGCAGCGTACGCTGGGGATTTAGTTCACCCCTCCACTTT. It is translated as CASSVRWGFSSPLHF.

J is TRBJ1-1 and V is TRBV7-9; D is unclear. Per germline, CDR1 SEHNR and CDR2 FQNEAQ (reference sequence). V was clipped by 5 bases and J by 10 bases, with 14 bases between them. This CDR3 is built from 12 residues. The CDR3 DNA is TGTGCCAGCAGCACACCCTCAGGCGTAGCTTTCTTT. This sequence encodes CASSTPSGVAFF.

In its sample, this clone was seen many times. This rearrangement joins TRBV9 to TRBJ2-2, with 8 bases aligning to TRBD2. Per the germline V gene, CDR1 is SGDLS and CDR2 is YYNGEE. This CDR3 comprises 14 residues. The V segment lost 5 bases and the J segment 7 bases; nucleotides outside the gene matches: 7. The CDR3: CASSGLAVDGELFF. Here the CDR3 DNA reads TGTGCCAGCAGTGGACTAGCAGTTGACGGGGAGCTGTTTTTT. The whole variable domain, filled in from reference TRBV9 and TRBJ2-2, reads DSGVTQTPKHLITATGQRVTLRCSPRSGDLSVYWYQQSLDQGLQFLIQYYNGEERAKGNILERFSAQQFPDLHSELNLSSLELGDSALYFCASSGLAVDGELFFGEGSRLTVL.

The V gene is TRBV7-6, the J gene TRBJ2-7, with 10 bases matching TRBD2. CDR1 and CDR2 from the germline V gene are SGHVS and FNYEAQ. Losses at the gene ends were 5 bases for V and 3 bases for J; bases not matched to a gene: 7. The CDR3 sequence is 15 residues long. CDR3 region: CASSHPTSGIYEQYF. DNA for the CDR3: TGTGCCAGCAGCCACCCCACTAGCGGGATCTACGAGCAGTACTTC.

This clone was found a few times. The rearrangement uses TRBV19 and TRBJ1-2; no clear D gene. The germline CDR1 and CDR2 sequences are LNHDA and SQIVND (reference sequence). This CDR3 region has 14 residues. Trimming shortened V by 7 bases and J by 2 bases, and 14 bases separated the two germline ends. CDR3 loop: CASNPGGWNYGYTF. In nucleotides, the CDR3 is TGTGCCAGTAACCCTGGCGGGTGGAACTATGGCTACACCTTC.

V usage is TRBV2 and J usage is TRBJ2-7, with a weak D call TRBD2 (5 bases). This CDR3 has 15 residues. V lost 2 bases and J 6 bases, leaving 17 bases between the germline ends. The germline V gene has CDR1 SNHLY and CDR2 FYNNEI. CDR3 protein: CASSELSPGLGEQYF. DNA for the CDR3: TGTGCCAGCAGTGAATTATCTCCAGGACTGGGCGAGCAGTACTTC.

The CDR3 nucleotides are TGCGCCAGCAGTGGGATTAGCGGGGGGGCCTACAATGAGCAGTTCTTC. This codes for CASSGISGGAYNEQFF. The rearrangement links TRBV10-1 to TRBJ2-1; 11 bases align to TRBD2. Germline CDR1 is WNHNN and CDR2 is SYGVQD (reference sequence). The junction had 4 bases not matched to a gene; V was cut back by 4 bases and J by 2 bases. This CDR3 has 16 residues.

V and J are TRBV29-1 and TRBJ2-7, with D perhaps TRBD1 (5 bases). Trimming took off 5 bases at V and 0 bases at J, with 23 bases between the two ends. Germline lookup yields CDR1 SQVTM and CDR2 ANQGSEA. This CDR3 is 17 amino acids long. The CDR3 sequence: CSVCWAGWHESSYEQYF. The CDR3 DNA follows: TGCAGCGTTTGCTGGGCAGGGTGGCATGAGAGCTCCTACGAGCAGTACTTC.

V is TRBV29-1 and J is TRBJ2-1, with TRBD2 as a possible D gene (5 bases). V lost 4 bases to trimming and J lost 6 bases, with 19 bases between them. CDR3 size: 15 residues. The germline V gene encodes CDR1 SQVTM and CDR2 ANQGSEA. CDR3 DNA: TGCAGCGTTGCCCCAGCGGTCCGGAAAGGCAATGAGCAGTTCTTC. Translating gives CSVAPAVRKGNEQFF.

The CDR3 DNA follows: TGTGTGGGGGGGCGCATGGCCACTGAAGCTTTCTTT. It specifies CVGGRMATEAFF. The chain combines TRBV2 with TRBJ1-1, with D possibly being TRBD1 (6 bases). The CDR3 has 12 residues. The germline V gene has CDR1 SNHLY and CDR2 FYNNEI.

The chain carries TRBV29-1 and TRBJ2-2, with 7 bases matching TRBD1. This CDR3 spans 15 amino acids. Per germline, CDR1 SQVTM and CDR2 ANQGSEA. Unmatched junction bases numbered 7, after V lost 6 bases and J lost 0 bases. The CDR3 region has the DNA TGCAGCGTCTCGCCCGGGACAGCGAACACCGGGGAGCTGTTTTTT. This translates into CSVSPGTANTGELFF.

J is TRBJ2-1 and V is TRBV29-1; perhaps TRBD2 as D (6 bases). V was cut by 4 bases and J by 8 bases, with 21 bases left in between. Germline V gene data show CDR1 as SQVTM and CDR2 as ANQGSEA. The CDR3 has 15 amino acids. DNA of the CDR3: TGCAGCGTTGTTGGGGGAGGAATGATCTATGATGAGCAGTTCTTC. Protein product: CSVVGGGMIYDEQFF.

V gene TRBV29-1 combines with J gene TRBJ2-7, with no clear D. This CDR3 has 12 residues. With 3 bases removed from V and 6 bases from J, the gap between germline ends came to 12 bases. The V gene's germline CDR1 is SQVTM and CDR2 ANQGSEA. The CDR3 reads CSVEVSVGEQYF. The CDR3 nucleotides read TGCAGCGTTGAGGTCTCGGTAGGCGAGCAGTACTTC.

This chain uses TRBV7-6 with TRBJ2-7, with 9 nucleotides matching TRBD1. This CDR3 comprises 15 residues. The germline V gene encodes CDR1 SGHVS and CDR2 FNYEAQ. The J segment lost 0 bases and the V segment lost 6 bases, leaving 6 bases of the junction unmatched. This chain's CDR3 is CASSSGTGSSYEQYF. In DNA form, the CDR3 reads TGTGCCAGCAGTTCCGGGACAGGGAGCTCCTACGAGCAGTACTTC.

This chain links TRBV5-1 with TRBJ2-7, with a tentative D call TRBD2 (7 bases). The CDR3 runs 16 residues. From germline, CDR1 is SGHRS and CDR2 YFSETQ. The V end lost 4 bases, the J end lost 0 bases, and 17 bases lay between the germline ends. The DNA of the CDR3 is TGCGCCAGCAGCCTCCAACACCGGGGGGCCTCCTACGAGCAGTACTTC. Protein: CASSLQHRGASYEQYF.

The CDR3 coding sequence is TGTGCCAGCAGTAATGTCGGGGAGCTGTTTTTT. Its protein is CASSNVGELFF. The V gene is TRBV7-9, the J gene TRBJ2-2; D gene uncertain. This CDR3 region has 11 residues. CDR1 SEHNR and CDR2 FQNEAQ come from the germline V gene (reference sequence). The V end was cut by 6 bases, the J end by 7 bases, with 6 bases between. Looking up the rest from reference TRBV7-9 and TRBJ2-2 gives the full variable domain: DTGVSQNPRHKITKRGQNVTFRCDPISEHNRLYWYRQTLGQGPEFLTYFQNEAQLEKSRLLSDRFSAERPKGSFSTLEIQRTEQGDSAMYLCASSNVGELFFGEGSRLTVL.

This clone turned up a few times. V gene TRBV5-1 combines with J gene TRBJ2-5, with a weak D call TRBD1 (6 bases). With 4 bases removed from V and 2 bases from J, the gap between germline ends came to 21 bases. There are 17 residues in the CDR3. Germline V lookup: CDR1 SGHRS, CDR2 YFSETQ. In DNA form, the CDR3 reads TGCGCCAGCAGCCTTCTTGGACAGTCCGGAAGGCAAGAGACCCAGTACTTC. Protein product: CASSLLGQSGRQETQYF.

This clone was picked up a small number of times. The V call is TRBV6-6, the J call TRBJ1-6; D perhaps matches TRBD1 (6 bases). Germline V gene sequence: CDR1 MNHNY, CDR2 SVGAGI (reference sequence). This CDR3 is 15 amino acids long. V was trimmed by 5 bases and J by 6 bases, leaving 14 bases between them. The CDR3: CASSETGRINSPLHF. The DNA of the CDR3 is TGTGCCAGCAGTGAGACAGGAAGGATTAATTCACCCCTCCACTTT.

The CDR3 reads CASSLNPGYEQYF. The CDR3 DNA is TGTGCCAGCAGCCTGAATCCAGGTTACGAGCAGTACTTC. The J gene is TRBJ2-7, the V gene TRBV7-2; D call uncertain. Germline loops: CDR1 SGHTA, CDR2 FQGNSA. The CDR3 totals 13 residues. Trimming removed 5 bases at V and 4 bases at J, with 12 bases between.

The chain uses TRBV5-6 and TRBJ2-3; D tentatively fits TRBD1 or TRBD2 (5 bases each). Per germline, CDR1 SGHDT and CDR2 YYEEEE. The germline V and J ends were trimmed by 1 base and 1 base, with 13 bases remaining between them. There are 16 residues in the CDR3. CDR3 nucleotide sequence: TGTGCCAGCAGCTTGAATGAGGGGACGGGCACAGATACGCAGTATTTT. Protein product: CASSLNEGTGTDTQYF.

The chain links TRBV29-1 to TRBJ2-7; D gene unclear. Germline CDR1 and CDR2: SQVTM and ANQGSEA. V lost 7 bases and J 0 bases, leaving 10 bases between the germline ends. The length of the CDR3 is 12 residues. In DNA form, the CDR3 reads TGCAGCGCAATGGCCTTCTCCTACGAGCAGTACTTC. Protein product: CSAMAFSYEQYF.

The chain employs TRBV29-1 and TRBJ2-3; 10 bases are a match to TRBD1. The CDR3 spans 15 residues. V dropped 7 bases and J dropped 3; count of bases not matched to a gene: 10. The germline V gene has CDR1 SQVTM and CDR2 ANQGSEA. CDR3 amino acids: CSAPRRTGGTDTQYF. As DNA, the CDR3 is TGCAGCGCTCCCAGGCGGACAGGGGGTACAGATACGCAGTATTTT.

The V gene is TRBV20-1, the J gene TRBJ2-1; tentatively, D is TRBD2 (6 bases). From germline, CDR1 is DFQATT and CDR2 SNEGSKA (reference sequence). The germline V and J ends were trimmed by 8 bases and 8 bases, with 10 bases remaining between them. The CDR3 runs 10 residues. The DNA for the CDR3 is TGCAGTCTTGGGGAGGATGAGCAGTTCTTC. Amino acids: CSLGEDEQFF.

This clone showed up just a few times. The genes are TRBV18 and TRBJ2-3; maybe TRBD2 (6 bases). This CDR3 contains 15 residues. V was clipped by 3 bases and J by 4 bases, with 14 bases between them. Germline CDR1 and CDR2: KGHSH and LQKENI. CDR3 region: CASSPRGGVADTQYF. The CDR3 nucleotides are TGTGCCAGCTCACCCCGGGGAGGCGTGGCAGATACGCAGTATTTT.